Included here is one T cell receptor (beta chain) sequence, with context. Its target is not known. The CDR3 runs 11 residues. Germline V gene lookup returns CDR1 DFQATT and CDR2 SNEGSKA (reference sequence). J lost 9 bases, V lost 5 bases, and 3 bases had no gene match. The record originates from a study of T cell responses to AZD1222 COVID-19 vaccine. On the study more broadly: Recipients boosted at about 4 weeks or about 12 weeks are pooled. General study results and limits: Spike-specific TCR depth and breadth grew after two AZD1222 doses. Baseline serology detected seropositivity in only six or seven AZD1222 recipients.

This table comes from immunoSEQ multiplex PCR, and its TCRdb copy is limited to in-frame clones, with some not included. Of 90,000 to 110,000 clones in the sample, about four fifths were seen once. The sample was peripheral blood, taken on day 0 of AZD1222 vaccination. The chain has TRBV20-1 and TRBJ1-3; 8 positions match TRBD1. This TCR came from an adult in good health. DNA of the CDR3: TGCAGTGCTCAGACAGGGGCCACCATATATTTT. This gives the protein CSAQTGATIYF.